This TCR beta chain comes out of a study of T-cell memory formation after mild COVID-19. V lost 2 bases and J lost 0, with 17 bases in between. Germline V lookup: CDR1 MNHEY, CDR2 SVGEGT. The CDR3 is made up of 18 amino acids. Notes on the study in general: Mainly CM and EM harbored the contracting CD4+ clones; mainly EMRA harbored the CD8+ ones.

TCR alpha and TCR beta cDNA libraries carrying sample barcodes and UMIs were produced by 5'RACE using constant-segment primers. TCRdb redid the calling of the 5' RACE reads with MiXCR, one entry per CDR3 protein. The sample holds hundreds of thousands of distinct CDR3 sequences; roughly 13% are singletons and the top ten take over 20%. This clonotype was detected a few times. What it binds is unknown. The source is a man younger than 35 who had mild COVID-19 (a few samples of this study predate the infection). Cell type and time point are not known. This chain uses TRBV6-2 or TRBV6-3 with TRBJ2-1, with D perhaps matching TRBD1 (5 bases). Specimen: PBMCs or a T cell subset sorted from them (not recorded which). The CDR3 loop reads CASSYTTLPDSSYNEQFF. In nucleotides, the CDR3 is TGTGCCAGCAGTTACACGACCCTCCCCGACAGCTCCTACAATGAGCAGTTCTTC.